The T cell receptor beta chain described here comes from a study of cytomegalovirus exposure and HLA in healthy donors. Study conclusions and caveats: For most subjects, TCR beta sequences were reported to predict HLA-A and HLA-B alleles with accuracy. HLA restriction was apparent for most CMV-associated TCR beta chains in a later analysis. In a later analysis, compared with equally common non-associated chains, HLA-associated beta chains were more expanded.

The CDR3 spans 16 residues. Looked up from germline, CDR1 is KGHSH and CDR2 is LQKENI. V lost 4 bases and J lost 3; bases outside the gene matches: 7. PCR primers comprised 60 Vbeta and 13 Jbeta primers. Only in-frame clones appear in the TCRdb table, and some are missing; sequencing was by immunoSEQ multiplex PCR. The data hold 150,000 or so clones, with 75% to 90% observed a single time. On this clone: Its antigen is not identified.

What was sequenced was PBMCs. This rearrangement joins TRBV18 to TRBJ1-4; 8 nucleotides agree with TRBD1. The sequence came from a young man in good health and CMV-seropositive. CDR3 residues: CASSLSVDRANEKLFF. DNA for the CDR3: TGTGCCAGCTCACTCTCGGTGGACAGGGCTAATGAAAAACTGTTTTTT.